Sequencing of this T cell receptor beta chain was carried out in a study of blood T cell repertoires in COVID-19. Across the study: Both acute and convalescent COVID-19 samples were obtained from the United States, Italy and Spain. Nucleic acid was either cDNA or gDNA, and it came from T cells, B-cell-depleted T cells, or PBMCs.

Per the authors' pipeline: Amplified reference gene primers provided the basis for estimating nucleated cell counts. Produced via immunoSEQ multiplex PCR; TCRdb's table is partial and in-frame only. That table gives V, J and clone size, and the DNA gave D and trimming. Of roughly 71,000 clones in the sample, over 70% were seen once. The source material was peripheral blood. The receptor was derived from a man between 65 and 80 years old who had recovered from COVID-19.

The CDR3 DNA sequence: TGCGCCAGCAGCCAAGACTCGACTAGCGGGGGGTACGAGCAGTACTTC. Translating gives CASSQDSTSGGYEQYF. The V and J genes are TRBV4-3 and TRBJ2-7; 13 bases line up with TRBD2. This CDR3 is built from 16 residues. V trimming: 0 bases; J trimming: 4 bases; junction bases outside the gene matches: 3. Germline lookup yields CDR1 LGHNA and CDR2 YSLEER.